This passage covers 11 T cell receptor beta chains from one sample sequenced in a study. TCRdb ran MiXCR on the 5' RACE reads and lists one entry per CDR3 protein. Here the sample spans 7,000 to 9,000 distinct CDR3 sequences, about 30% being singletons. The sample was naive CD4+ T cells sorted from a lymph node. The subset was: naive CD4+ T cells, CD4+CD45RA+CD25-. The receptors come from a female donor with breast cancer.

V and J are TRBV6-1 and TRBJ1-5; no clear D. Trimming took off 5 bases at V and 15 bases at J, with 23 bases between the two ends. There are 14 residues in the CDR3. Germline-derived CDR1 and CDR2 are MNHNS and SASEGT. This CDR3 is CASSSRPSSQARHF. The CDR3 DNA follows: TGTGCCAGCAGTTCCCGACCTAGCTCTCAGGCCCGGCATTTT.

There are many counts of this clonotype. The genes are TRBV9 and TRBJ2-7; 8 bases line up with TRBD1. Germline V gives CDR1 SGDLS, CDR2 YYNGEE. V was pared by 0 bases and J by 2 bases, with 4 bases of the junction left unmatched. The CDR3 consists of 15 residues. The CDR3 nucleotides read TGTGCCAGCAGCGTAGGGGACAGGCCAACCTACGAGCAGTACTTC. Amino acids: CASSVGDRPTYEQYF. The whole variable domain, filled in from reference TRBV9 and TRBJ2-7, reads DSGVTQTPKHLITATGQRVTLRCSPRSGDLSVYWYQQSLDQGLQFLIQYYNGEERAKGNILERFSAQQFPDLHSELNLSSLELGDSALYFCASSVGDRPTYEQYFGPGTRLTVT.

This clonotype has only a few counts. The V call is TRBV28, the J call TRBJ1-6, with D possibly matching TRBD1 (5 bases). V lost 6 bases and J lost 0, with 18 bases in between. In germline, CDR1 is MDHEN, CDR2 SYDVKM. The CDR3 is made up of 18 amino acids. The CDR3 DNA sequence: TGTGCCAGCAGAACACCCCTCAGGGAGAGCTCCTATAATTCACCCCTCCACTTT. Translating gives CASRTPLRESSYNSPLHF.

This clonotype was detected ten times or more. The chain combines TRBV20-1 with TRBJ2-7; perhaps TRBD2 as D (5 bases). Germline V lookup: CDR1 DFQATT, CDR2 SNEGSKA (reference sequence). The CDR3 has 16 amino acids. Trimming left V 0 bases short and J 2 bases short, with 17 bases between. CDR3 residues: CSARDPGLPDPYEQYF. For the CDR3, the DNA is TGCAGTGCTAGAGATCCCGGACTGCCCGACCCCTACGAGCAGTACTTC.

In this sample, this clonotype turned up many times. The V and J genes are TRBV10-3 and TRBJ2-7; D is undetermined. V lost 3 bases, J lost 7 bases, and 10 bases lay in between. This CDR3 is 12 amino acids long. The germline V gene has CDR1 ENHRY and CDR2 SYGVKD. The CDR3 here is CAISERTQEQYF. The CDR3 DNA reads TGTGCCATCAGTGAAAGGACCCAGGAGCAGTACTTC.

Sample share makes this clonotype medium-sized (0.01 to 0.1%). The rearrangement links TRBV6-2 or TRBV6-3 to TRBJ2-7; maybe TRBD1 (5 bases). Germline V gene sequence: CDR1 MNHEY, CDR2 SVGEGT. The CDR3 length is 14 residues. With 5 bases removed from V and 4 bases from J, the gap between germline ends came to 15 bases. The CDR3 sequence is CASSPGKGRYEQYF. The CDR3, as DNA: TGTGCCAGCAGTCCAGGGAAGGGGCGATACGAGCAGTACTTC.

Ten or more counts support this clonotype. The rearrangement uses TRBV7-2 and TRBJ2-1; D uncertain. Germline V CDR1 and CDR2: SGHTA, FQGNSA. This CDR3 spans 14 amino acids. V was cut by 0 bases and J by 6 bases, with 9 bases left in between. The CDR3 DNA follows: TGTGCCAGCAGCTTAGCGTGGCTAATCAATGAGCAGTTCTTC. Its translation: CASSLAWLINEQFF.

About this clonotype itself: One end of the junction does not line up with germline, which may come from a read error. V is TRBV6-1 and J is TRBJ1-5; D not certain. This CDR3 is built from 14 residues. CDR1 and CDR2 (germline): MNHNS, SASEGT. CDR3 DNA: TGTGCCGGCAGTTCCCGACCTAGCTCTCAACCCCAGCATTTT. Translated, it gives CAGSSRPSSQPQHF.

By sample share, this clonotype is medium-sized (0.01 to 0.1%). This sequence joins TRBV9 and TRBJ2-5; the D gene is possibly TRBD2 (6 bases). Trimming left V 0 bases short and J 2 bases short, with 8 bases between. In germline, CDR1 is SGDLS, CDR2 YYNGEE. The CDR3 covers 14 residues. The CDR3 loop reads CASSVGLGQETQYF. In nucleotides, the CDR3 is TGTGCCAGCAGCGTAGGACTAGGGCAAGAGACCCAGTACTTC. The full variable domain, its missing parts supplied by reference TRBV9 and TRBJ2-5, is DSGVTQTPKHLITATGQRVTLRCSPRSGDLSVYWYQQSLDQGLQFLIQYYNGEERAKGNILERFSAQQFPDLHSELNLSSLELGDSALYFCASSVGLGQETQYFGPGTRLLVL.

This clonotype occurred many times. The chain links TRBV12-3 or TRBV12-4 to TRBJ2-7, with 8 bases identical to TRBD1. V lost 1 base and J lost 4; bases outside the gene matches: 3. The CDR3 has 14 residues. The CDR3 DNA is TGTGCCAGCAGTTTAGGGGACAGGAGATACGAGCAGTACTTC. It translates to CASSLGDRRYEQYF.

The sample holds a few counts of this clonotype. This may arise from a read error, as a much more abundant clone is one base away. The genes are TRBV18 and TRBJ1-1; 8 bases are a match to TRBD1. The CDR3 loop spans 13 amino acids. The germline gives CDR1 KGHSH, CDR2 LQKENI. Trimming removed 8 bases from V and 5 bases from J; junction bases left unmatched: 7. The CDR3 is CASTKTGGTEAFF. The CDR3 DNA follows: TGTGCCAGCACTAAAACAGGGGGAACTGAAGCTTTCTTT.